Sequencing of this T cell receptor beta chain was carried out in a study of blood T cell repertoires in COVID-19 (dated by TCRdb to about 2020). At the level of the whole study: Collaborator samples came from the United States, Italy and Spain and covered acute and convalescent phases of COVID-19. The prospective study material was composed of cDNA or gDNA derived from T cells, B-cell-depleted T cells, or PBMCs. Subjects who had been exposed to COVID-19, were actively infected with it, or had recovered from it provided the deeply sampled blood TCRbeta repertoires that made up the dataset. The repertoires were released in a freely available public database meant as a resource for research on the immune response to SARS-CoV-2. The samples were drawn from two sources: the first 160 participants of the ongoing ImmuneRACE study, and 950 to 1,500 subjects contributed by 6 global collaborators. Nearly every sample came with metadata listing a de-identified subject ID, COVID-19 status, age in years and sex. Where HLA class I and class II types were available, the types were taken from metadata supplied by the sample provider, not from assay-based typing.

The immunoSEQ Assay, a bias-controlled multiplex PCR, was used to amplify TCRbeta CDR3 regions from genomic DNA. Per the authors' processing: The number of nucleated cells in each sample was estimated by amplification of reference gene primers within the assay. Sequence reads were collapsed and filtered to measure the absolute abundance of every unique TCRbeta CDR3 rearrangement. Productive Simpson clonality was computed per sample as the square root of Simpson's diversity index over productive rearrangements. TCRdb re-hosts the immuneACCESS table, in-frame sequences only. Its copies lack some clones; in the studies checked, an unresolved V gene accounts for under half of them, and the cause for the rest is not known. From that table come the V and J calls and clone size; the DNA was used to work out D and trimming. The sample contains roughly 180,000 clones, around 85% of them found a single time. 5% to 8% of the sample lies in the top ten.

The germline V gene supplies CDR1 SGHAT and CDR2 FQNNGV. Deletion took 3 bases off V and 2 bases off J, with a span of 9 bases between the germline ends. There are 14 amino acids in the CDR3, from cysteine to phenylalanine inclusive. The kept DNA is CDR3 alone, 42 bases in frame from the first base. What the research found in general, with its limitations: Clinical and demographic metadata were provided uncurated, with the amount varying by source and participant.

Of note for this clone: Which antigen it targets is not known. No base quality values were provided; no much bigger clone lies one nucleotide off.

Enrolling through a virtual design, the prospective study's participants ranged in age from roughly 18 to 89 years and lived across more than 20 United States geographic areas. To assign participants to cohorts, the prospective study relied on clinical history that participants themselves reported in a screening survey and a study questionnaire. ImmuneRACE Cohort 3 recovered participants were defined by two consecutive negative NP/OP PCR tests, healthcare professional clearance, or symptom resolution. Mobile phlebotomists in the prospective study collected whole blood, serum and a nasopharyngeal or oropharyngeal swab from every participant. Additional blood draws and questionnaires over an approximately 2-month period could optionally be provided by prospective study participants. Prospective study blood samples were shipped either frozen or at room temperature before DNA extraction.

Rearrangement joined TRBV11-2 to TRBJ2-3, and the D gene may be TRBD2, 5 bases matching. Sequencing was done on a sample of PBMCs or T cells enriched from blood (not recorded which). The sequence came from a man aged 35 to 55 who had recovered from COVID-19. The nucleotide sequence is TGTGCCAGCAGCTTTCGACTACACACAGATACGCAGTATTTT. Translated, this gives CASSFRLHTDTQYF.